These T cell receptor beta chains were read from a single sample in a study of cytomegalovirus exposure and HLA in healthy donors. Only in-frame clones appear in the TCRdb table, and some are missing; sequencing was by immunoSEQ multiplex PCR. The sample lists roughly 190,000 clones, more than 85% occurring once. Specimen: PBMCs. These receptors originate from a woman between 18 and 29 years old in good health and CMV-seronegative. The CDR3 runs from the conserved cysteine through the conserved F or W. The order of the fields is V gene, clone size, J gene, D gene, CDR3 DNA, CDR3 protein. The D gene is left open where the match is weak. Expanded clones are given a class, and other clones once, few, many or no size at all.

>TRBV11-3|NA|TRBJ2-1|TRBD2
TGTGCCAGCAGCAGCGGGACTAGCAGACACAATGAGCAGTTCTTC
CASSSGTSRHNEQFF
>TRBV6-1|NA|TRBJ2-3|TRBD2
TGTGCCAGCAGTGACCCTAGCGGGGGGGCCGGAGATACGCAGTATTTT
CASSDPSGGAGDTQYF
>TRBV9|NA|TRBJ2-3|TRBD2
TGTGCCAGCAGCGTAGGGGCTAGCGGGCTAACAGATACGCAGTATTTT
CASSVGASGLTDTQYF
>TRBV6-1|NA|TRBJ2-7|NA
TGTGCCAGCAGGCTAATGACAGTTAGCTCCTACGAGCAGTACTTC
CASRLMTVSSYEQYF
>TRBV7-2|NA|TRBJ1-2|NA
TGTGCCAGCAGCCCAAGACAGGCCGATGGCTACACCTTC
CASSPRQADGYTF
>TRBV6-5|NA|TRBJ2-5|TRBD1
TGTGCCAGCGAGGACAGGGAAAAGACCCAGTACTTC
CASEDREKTQYF
>TRBV7-9|NA|TRBJ1-2|NA
TGTGCCAGCAGCTTTGAGCGGACCCCAATCTTC
CASSFERTPIF
>TRBV12-5|few|TRBJ2-7|TRBD2
TGTGCTAGTGGTTTGGTATTAGCGGGAGGTGAGCGGGGGAAGCAGTACTTC
CASGLVLAGGERGKQYF
>TRBV21-1|NA|TRBJ2-3|NA
TGTGCCAGCAGCGAACCCGGCGGAGCGGGGGATCGCACAGATACGCAGTATTTT
CASSEPGGAGDRTDTQYF
>TRBV7-9|once|TRBJ1-1|NA
TGTGCCAGCAGCTTTCAAGGCCGGGGCACTGAAGCTTTCTTT
CASSFQGRGTEAFF
>TRBV10-1|NA|TRBJ1-6|NA
TGCGCCAGCAGTGATGCCCTCGGTATTGGTTCACCCCTCCACTTT
CASSDALGIGSPLHF
>TRBV5-1|NA|TRBJ1-2|NA
TGCGCCAGCAGCCCGTCCCCGAGGGTGGGGGGCTACACCTTC
CASSPSPRVGGYTF
>TRBV5-8|few|TRBJ2-4|NA
TGTGCCAGCAGCCCAGCCAGGGGGGTGGCCAAAAACATTCAGTACTTC
CASSPARGVAKNIQYF
>TRBV4-1|NA|TRBJ2-3|NA
TGCGCCAGCAGCCAAGTATCAGGGCATGAATATACGCAGTATTTT
CASSQVSGHEYTQYF
>TRBV28|NA|TRBJ1-2|TRBD1
TGTGCCAGCAGTTCCGCTCGGACAGGGGGTATGGGGGGCTACACCTTC
CASSSARTGGMGGYTF
>TRBV27|NA|TRBJ1-6|NA
TGTGCCAGCAGTCCACAACAGGGAAATAATTCACCCCTCCACTTT
CASSPQQGNNSPLHF
>TRBV30|NA|TRBJ1-2|NA
TGTGCCTGGAGTCTGTCGTATGGCTACACCTTC
CAWSLSYGYTF
>TRBV19|NA|TRBJ1-4|TRBD1
TGTGCCAGTAGTACCAGGGGGTACTGGTTTTTT
CASSTRGYWFF
>TRBV27|once|TRBJ2-7|TRBD1
TGTGCCAGCAGTTTAGGGACAGGGTTCTACGAGCAGTACTTC
CASSLGTGFYEQYF
>TRBV5-6|once|TRBJ2-7|NA
TGTGCCAGCAGCTTGGAGGGGGTTAAGCACGAGCAGTACTTC
CASSLEGVKHEQYF
>TRBV5-6|NA|TRBJ1-4|TRBD1
TGTGCCAGCAGCTGGCAGGGGGCTATGGGTGAAAAACTGTTTTTT
CASSWQGAMGEKLFF
>TRBV7-2|NA|TRBJ1-3|NA
TGTGCCAGCAGCCTCATGGGGCCCGGAAACACCATATATTTT
CASSLMGPGNTIYF
>TRBV2|NA|TRBJ2-2|NA
TGTGCCAGCAGGGGCGAGGGGAACACCGGGGAGCTGTTTTTT
CASRGEGNTGELFF
>TRBV7-9|NA|TRBJ1-1|NA
TGTGCCAGCAGCTTAGTGGAGTTACAGGGATTCAACACTGAAGCTTTCTTT
CASSLVELQGFNTEAFF
>TRBV4-3|NA|TRBJ2-1|TRBD2
TGCGCCAGCAGCCAAGGGCGGGGGGGTTACAATGAGCAGTTCTTC
CASSQGRGGYNEQFF
>TRBV2|NA|TRBJ1-5|TRBD1
TGTGCCAGCAGTGCGGACAGGGAATGGGATCAGCCCCAGCATTTT
CASSADREWDQPQHF